This T cell receptor beta chain was identified during a study of early T cells in non-severe SARS-CoV-2 infection. From germline, CDR1 is MNHEY and CDR2 SVGAGI. This CDR3 spans 13 amino acids. Trimming took 4 bases from V and 7 from J, leaving 11 bases between them. TCRdb analysed the 5' RACE reads with MiXCR anew, one entry per CDR3 protein. Counted here are under 85,000 distinct CDR3 sequences, 9.5% to 15% occurring once; the ten biggest clones make up approximately 1.1%. This clonotype came up many times. The receptor comes from an adult who was a healthcare worker with PCR-confirmed SARS-CoV-2 infection or an uninfected control (not recorded which). Sequencing was performed on whole blood. The chain links TRBV6-5 to TRBJ1-5; D not resolved. CDR3 sequence: CASSSSLEQPQHF. The CDR3 DNA follows: TGTGCCAGCAGTTCTTCATTGGAACAGCCCCAGCATTTT.